These 32 T cell receptor beta chains were sequenced from one sample in a study of blood T cell repertoires in COVID-19 (dated by TCRdb to the early 2020s). Receptors were amplified or captured by the immunoSEQ multiplex PCR assay. The source is immuneACCESS, and TCRdb retained only in-frame sequences with V and J called. Part of the clones is not carried over; for the studies checked, unresolved V genes explain less than half of this, and the remainder is unexplained. The sample yields about 11,000 clones; about 88% were counted once. The ten largest clones take up roughly a fifth of the sample. Input material: peripheral blood. These TCRs come from a woman aged 60-75 years with active COVID-19.

V usage is TRBV5-1 and J usage is TRBJ2-3, with 7 bases identical to TRBD2. The V gene end was trimmed by 3 bases and the J gene end by 4 bases; junction bases not matched to a gene: 11. CDR3 length: 16 residues. Germline loops: CDR1 SGHRS, CDR2 YFSETQ. As DNA, the CDR3 is TGCGCCAGCAGCTCCAAGGACGGTCGGGAGGCAGATACGCAGTATTTT. It yields the protein CASSSKDGREADTQYF.

The V call is TRBV19, the J call TRBJ2-5; tentatively, D is TRBD1 (6 bases). Germline lookup yields CDR1 LNHDA and CDR2 SQIVND (reference sequence). This CDR3 is built from 12 residues. V was cut by 10 bases and J by 5 bases, with 14 bases left in between. The CDR3: CATRGGRETQYF. The CDR3 nucleotides read TGTGCCACCAGAGGGGGACGGGAGACCCAGTACTTC.

V and J are TRBV6-5 and TRBJ2-7; 12 bases fit TRBD2. Unmatched junction bases numbered 4, after V lost 2 bases and J lost 2 bases. The CDR3 is 16 amino acids. In germline, CDR1 is MNHEY, CDR2 SVGAGI. The CDR3 here is CASSYGTSGFTYEQYF. Written as DNA, the CDR3 is TGTGCCAGCAGTTACGGGACTAGCGGGTTCACCTACGAGCAGTACTTC.

The chain employs TRBV5-1 and TRBJ2-1, with 9 nucleotides matching TRBD1. Germline loops: CDR1 SGHRS, CDR2 YFSETQ. J gave up 5 bases and V 7 bases, and 7 bases lay outside the gene matches. The CDR3 contains 14 residues. The CDR3 reads CASYRDRVHNEQFF. The CDR3 DNA reads TGCGCCAGCTACCGGGACAGGGTTCACAATGAGCAGTTCTTC.

The V gene is TRBV5-1, the J gene TRBJ2-7, with TRBD2 as a possible D gene (6 bases). The CDR3 sequence is 16 residues long. Trimming shortened V by 2 bases and J by 6 bases, and 21 bases separated the two germline ends. CDR1 and CDR2 from the germline V gene are SGHRS and YFSETQ. CDR3 coding DNA: TGCGCCAGCAGCTTAACCGCTGGAGGGTCCAAATCCGAGCAGTACTTC. It yields the protein CASSLTAGGSKSEQYF.

The gene calls are TRBV6-9 and TRBJ2-7; 7 bases are a match to TRBD2. Germline V CDR1 and CDR2: MNHGY, SVAAGI. V lost 4 bases to trimming and J lost 0 bases; unmatched junction nucleotides: 6. CDR3 length equals 15 residues. CDR3 in DNA: TGTGCCAGCAGTTCCACCGGGACTACCTCCTACGAGCAGTACTTC. This encodes CASSSTGTTSYEQYF.

The chain joins TRBV7-2 to TRBJ2-1, with 13 bases identical to TRBD2. This CDR3 has 16 residues. V trimming: 5 bases; J trimming: 8 bases; junction bases outside the gene matches: 9. CDR1 is SGHTA and CDR2 is FQGNSA in the germline V gene. The chain's CDR3 is CASSARLAGGSYEQFF. For the CDR3, the DNA is TGTGCCAGCAGCGCGCGACTAGCGGGGGGATCGTATGAGCAGTTCTTC.

The gene calls are TRBV30 and TRBJ1-5, with 7 bases matching TRBD1. This CDR3 spans 14 amino acids. Germline values: CDR1 GTSNPN, CDR2 SVGIG (reference sequence). V lost 6 bases, J lost 1 base, and 6 bases stayed unmatched. For the CDR3, the DNA is TGTGCCTGTTCGACAGGGACGAGCAATCAGCCCCAGCATTTT. Translation gives CACSTGTSNQPQHF.

The V and J genes are TRBV7-9 and TRBJ2-7, with 7 nucleotides matching TRBD1. The germline V gene encodes CDR1 SEHNR and CDR2 FQNEAQ (reference sequence). Unmatched junction bases numbered 5, after V lost 3 bases and J lost 3 bases. The CDR3 consists of 14 residues. CDR3 DNA sequence: TGTGCCAGCAGCTTCTCGGGACAGAACTACGAGCAGTACTTC. Its translation: CASSFSGQNYEQYF.

The genes are TRBV24-1 and TRBJ2-2, with 10 bases fitting TRBD1. Per the germline V gene, CDR1 is KGHDR and CDR2 is SFDVKD. The CDR3 totals 16 residues. J was trimmed by 4 bases and V by 5 bases; bases with no gene match: 6. In DNA form, the CDR3 reads TGTGCCACCAGTGCTGGGACAGGGGCACTCACCGGGGAGCTGTTTTTT. Amino acids: CATSAGTGALTGELFF.

The J gene is TRBJ1-1, the V gene TRBV27; 9 bases align to TRBD1. The CDR3 length is 14 residues. Germline CDR1 reads MNHEY; CDR2 reads SMNVEV (reference sequence). V shed 5 bases, J shed 7 bases, and the junction held 8 bases outside the gene matches. CDR3 amino acids: CASSRTGGNVEAFF. The CDR3 bases are TGTGCCAGCAGTCGAACAGGGGGCAATGTTGAAGCTTTCTTT.

The chain has TRBV28 and TRBJ2-3, with 8 bases identical to TRBD2. Germline CDR1 and CDR2: MDHEN and SYDVKM. V shed 4 bases, J shed 0 bases, and the junction held 3 bases outside the gene matches. CDR3 length: 15 amino acids. The CDR3 region has the DNA TGTGCCAGCAGTTCCGGGGGGGCGAGCACAGATACGCAGTATTTT. Its protein product is CASSSGGASTDTQYF. The variable domain in full, with the rest retrieved from reference TRBV28 and TRBJ2-3, is DVKVTQSSRYLVKRTGEKVFLECVQDMDHENMFWYRQDPGLGLRLIYFSYDVKMKEKGDIPEGYSVSREKKERFSLILESASTNQTSMYLCASSSGGASTDTQYFGPGTRLTVL.

The chain has TRBV10-1 and TRBJ2-6, with D possibly TRBD2 on 6 matching bases. Germline V gene lookup returns CDR1 WNHNN and CDR2 SYGVQD (reference sequence). CDR3 length equals 14 residues. V lost 8 bases and J 1 base, leaving 9 bases between the germline ends. The CDR3 region has the DNA TGCGCCAGCGGGGGGAGTTCTGGGGCCAACGTCCTGACTTTC. This gives the protein CASGGSSGANVLTF.

The CDR3 spells CATSDTDRPADTQYF. CDR3 nucleotide sequence: TGTGCCACCAGTGACACTGACAGGCCCGCAGATACGCAGTATTTT. The V gene is TRBV24-1, the J gene TRBJ2-3; possibly TRBD1 for D (6 bases). Germline assignment: CDR1 KGHDR and CDR2 SFDVKD. Trimming stripped 4 bases from V and 4 bases from J, with 14 bases between. This CDR3 has 15 residues.

This chain links TRBV5-1 with TRBJ2-1, with D possibly matching TRBD1 (5 bases). Germline V gene sequence: CDR1 SGHRS, CDR2 YFSETQ. The CDR3 is 15 amino acids. V was clipped by 1 base and J by 6 bases, with 14 bases between them. CDR3 nucleotides: TGCGCCAGCAGCTTGATTGGGGAAGGGGCCAATGAGCAGTTCTTC. Translating gives CASSLIGEGANEQFF.

This clone showed up just a few times. This rearrangement joins TRBV7-2 to TRBJ1-2; the D is unclear. Germline V gives CDR1 SGHTA, CDR2 FQGNSA. The CDR3 covers 15 residues. V dropped 0 bases and J dropped 1 base, with 9 bases sitting between them. The CDR3 is CASSLAGQYNYGYTF. CDR3 in DNA: TGTGCCAGCAGCTTAGCGGGCCAGTATAACTATGGCTACACCTTC.

The rearrangement uses TRBV3-1 (or the pseudogene TRBV3-2) and TRBJ2-5, with D possibly matching TRBD2 (5 bases). Deletions cut 1 base from V and 7 bases from J, with 13 bases between. The CDR3 is made up of 14 amino acids. The germline V gene has CDR1 LGHDT and CDR2 YNNKEL (reference sequence). CDR3 bases: TGTGCCAGCAGCCAAGCTAGAAGCGGAGCGACCCAGTACTTC. Its protein product is CASSQARSGATQYF.

The CDR3 sequence is CASSPPPVMSTDTQYF. The DNA of the CDR3 is TGTGCCAGCTCACCACCGCCGGTAATGAGCACAGATACGCAGTATTTT. The rearrangement joins TRBV18 to TRBJ2-3, with D uncertain. The CDR3 length is 16 residues. Trimming left V 0 bases short and J 0 bases short, with 10 bases between. The germline V gene encodes CDR1 KGHSH and CDR2 LQKENI.

The chain combines TRBV7-2 with TRBJ2-5; D gene unclear. CDR3 size: 13 residues. Germline values: CDR1 SGHTA, CDR2 FQGNSA. V was shortened by 1 base and J by 4 bases, with 7 bases between the two germline ends. The CDR3 nucleotides read TGTGCCAGCAGCTTAGATATGCGAGAGACCCAGTACTTC. Translated: CASSLDMRETQYF.

The chain is built from TRBV6-5 and TRBJ2-5, with 8 bases that match TRBD2. This CDR3 region has 13 residues. The V gene end was trimmed by 6 bases and the J gene end by 2 bases; junction bases not matched to a gene: 2. From germline, CDR1 is MNHEY and CDR2 SVGAGI. The CDR3, as DNA: TGTGCCAGCAGAACTAGCGGTCAAGAGACCCAGTACTTC. This sequence encodes CASRTSGQETQYF.

The chain combines TRBV20-1 with TRBJ2-7, with unresolved D. Germline-derived CDR1 and CDR2 are DFQATT and SNEGSKA (reference sequence). Trimming cost V 4 bases and J 3 bases, with 4 bases left between them. The CDR3 has 10 residues. The CDR3 DNA reads as TGCAGTGCTAAGAGCTACGAGCAGTACTTC. The encoded protein is CSAKSYEQYF.

The genes are TRBV29-1 and TRBJ2-7, with D maybe TRBD1 (6 bases). With 4 bases removed from V and 2 bases from J, the gap between germline ends came to 9 bases. Germline V gene lookup returns CDR1 SQVTM and CDR2 ANQGSEA. The CDR3 spans 12 residues. The CDR3 sequence is CSVVWDTYEQYF. CDR3 sequence (DNA): TGCAGCGTTGTTTGGGACACCTACGAGCAGTACTTC.

The genes are TRBV7-8 and TRBJ1-2; 11 bases are shared with TRBD1. The CDR3 totals 15 residues. Germline V gives CDR1 SGHVS, CDR2 FQNEAQ. V was clipped by 0 bases and J by 5 bases; unmatched bases: 2. CDR3 amino acids: CASSLAGTGGYGYTF. CDR3 bases: TGTGCCAGCAGCTTAGCCGGGACAGGGGGATATGGCTACACCTTC.

The chain combines TRBV7-2 with TRBJ1-6, with D tentatively TRBD1 (5 bases). The CDR3 sequence is 18 residues long. Deletions cut 1 base from V and 5 bases from J, with 18 bases between. CDR1 and CDR2 from the germline V gene are SGHTA and FQGNSA. CDR3 DNA: TGTGCCAGCAGCTTAGGGCAGGGAGGGCCACCACATAATTCACCCCTCCACTTT. Its translation: CASSLGQGGPPHNSPLHF.

The chain joins TRBV24-1 to TRBJ2-1; 7 positions agree with TRBD1. There are 18 residues in the CDR3. Trimming removed 4 bases from V and 0 bases from J; junction bases left unmatched: 11. CDR1 and CDR2 from the germline V gene are KGHDR and SFDVKD. CDR3 region: CATSDPRGSASSYNEQFF. CDR3 coding DNA: TGTGCCACCAGTGACCCCAGGGGGTCTGCAAGCTCCTACAATGAGCAGTTCTTC.

This clone was observed once. The chain recombines TRBV5-6 with TRBJ2-3, with TRBD1 matching over 10 bases. Losses at the gene ends were 3 bases for V and 2 bases for J; bases not matched to a gene: 3. Germline CDR1 and CDR2: SGHDT and YYEEEE. The CDR3 loop spans 15 amino acids. The CDR3 DNA is TGTGCCAGCAGCTGGGACAGGGGTACCACAGATACGCAGTATTTT. Its translation is CASSWDRGTTDTQYF.

The chain combines TRBV9 with TRBJ1-2; TRBD1 aligns across 9 bases. This CDR3 has 17 residues. V was clipped by 3 bases and J by 3 bases; unmatched bases: 12. In germline, CDR1 is SGDLS, CDR2 YYNGEE. CDR3 nucleotides: TGTGCCAGCAGCGGGGGGGCGACGGACAGGGGATACTATGGCTACACCTTC. It specifies CASSGGATDRGYYGYTF.

This clone was detected a few times. DNA for the CDR3: TGTGCCAGTAGTTGGCTTGCGGGTGGCTACACCTTC. Protein sequence: CASSWLAGGYTF. The chain carries TRBV19 and TRBJ1-2; D call uncertain. This CDR3 is built from 12 residues. Trimming pared 5 bases from V and 7 bases from J, leaving 11 bases between. The germline V gene encodes CDR1 LNHDA and CDR2 SQIVND (reference sequence).

V usage is TRBV10-1 and J usage is TRBJ2-6; TRBD1 agrees at 7 bases. The germline V gene has CDR1 WNHNN and CDR2 SYGVQD (reference sequence). The CDR3 is made up of 18 amino acids. With V trimmed by 2 bases and J by 1 base, 8 bases remained unmatched. The CDR3 DNA is TGCGCCAGCAGTGAGACGACAGGGAGTTTATCTGGGGCCAACGTCCTGACTTTC. Translated: CASSETTGSLSGANVLTF.

The table lists this clone with a few counts. The gene calls are TRBV5-1 and TRBJ2-1; TRBD1 agrees at 12 bases. The germline gives CDR1 SGHRS, CDR2 YFSETQ. This CDR3 contains 19 residues. V trimming: 3 bases; J trimming: 3 bases; junction bases outside the gene matches: 13. The CDR3 loop is CASSWGQGARTKGYNEQFF. DNA of the CDR3: TGCGCCAGCAGCTGGGGACAGGGGGCCCGAACAAAAGGCTACAATGAGCAGTTCTTC.

This chain connects TRBV15 to TRBJ2-2; D not certain. This CDR3 contains 15 residues. V was pared by 0 bases and J by 1 base, with 6 bases between. Germline values: CDR1 LNHNV, CDR2 YYDKDF (reference sequence). CDR3 nucleotide sequence: TGTGCCACCAGCAGAGAGACACAGAACACCGGGGAGCTGTTTTTT. Translation gives CATSRETQNTGELFF.

The chain links TRBV6-5 to TRBJ2-7; D is unclear. This CDR3 has 12 residues. CDR1 is MNHEY, CDR2 SVGAGI, per germline. Trimming pared 5 bases from V and 3 bases from J, leaving 8 bases between. In DNA, the CDR3 is TGTGCCAGCAGTAGAGGAAACTACGAGCAGTACTTC. This encodes CASSRGNYEQYF.